These T cell receptor beta chains were read from a single sample in a study of cytomegalovirus exposure and HLA in healthy donors. Repertoires were generated with immunoSEQ multiplex PCR, while TCRdb's copy carries only in-frame clones and drops some. The profile shows under 200,000 clones, 81% of them singletons. Sequenced input: PBMCs. The receptors originated from a woman between 45 and 60 years old in good health and CMV-seronegative. Both conserved end residues are trimmed from each CDR3. The D gene is left open where the match is weak.

>TRBV11-2|-|TRBJ2-2
ASSANSGTGELF
>TRBV5-1|TRBD1|TRBJ2-3
ASSYRDRATDTQY
>TRBV27|TRBD1|TRBJ2-6
ASSHPYGTGGSSGANVLT
>TRBV9|-|TRBJ1-1
ASSASGRGGEAF
>TRBV23-1|-|TRBJ2-1
ASSTTGECSYNEQF
>TRBV9|-|TRBJ2-1
ASSATLGGGEQF
>TRBV30|TRBD2|TRBJ2-2
AWSGTSGSFGELF
>TRBV7-8|TRBD1|TRBJ1-4
ASSWTGEGEKLF
>TRBV6-1|TRBD2|TRBJ2-5
ASTPSGARQETQY
>TRBV10-1|-|TRBJ2-2
ASSETRGTSGELF
>TRBV18|TRBD2|TRBJ2-3
ASHRLAGITDTQY
>TRBV9|-|TRBJ1-1
ASSPRDRNTEAF
>TRBV18|-|TRBJ2-2
ASSPGQGMSTGELF
>TRBV23-1|TRBD1|TRBJ2-5
ASSQNRGRLETQY
>TRBV4-3|TRBD1|TRBJ2-5
ASSQAGTGEETQY
>TRBV5-1|TRBD1|TRBJ2-6
ASTSGTVSGANVLT
>TRBV7-2|TRBD2|TRBJ2-7
ASSFPAGGSSYEQY
>TRBV18|-|TRBJ1-1
ASSPIQGSSNTEAF
>TRBV4-1|TRBD1|TRBJ1-4
ASSQSGTGKGEKLF
>TRBV10-1|-|TRBJ1-5
ASSDPNLSPAACNQPQH
>TRBV7-2|-|TRBJ1-5
ASSLEQGYNQPQH
>TRBV7-3|-|TRBJ2-3
ASRSRSTDTQY
>TRBV11-2|-|TRBJ2-7
ASSWGTGGRREQY
>TRBV5-1|TRBD1|TRBJ2-1
ASSLGQGSYNEQF
>TRBV29-1|TRBD2|TRBJ2-3
SVEGLAETITDTQY
>TRBV10-1|TRBD1|TRBJ2-1
ASTPGQGYEQF
>TRBV30|-|TRBJ1-5
AWRGGVRNQPQH
>TRBV4-2|TRBD2|TRBJ2-1
ASSPSPLAGYNEQF
>TRBV4-1|-|-
ASSQDPQGSDEQY
>TRBV6-1|-|TRBJ1-1
ASSENEYTEAF